The present entry profiles one T cell receptor beta chain with its context. Its specificity is not known. This specimen comes from a study of cytotoxic CD8 clonotypes in ibrutinib-treated CLL. Study-level background: Mean per-sample yields comprised just over 250,000 productive templates and 85,000 to 95,000 productive rearrangements.

The CDR3 is 15 residues long. Trimming removed 1 base from V and 6 bases from J, with 13 bases in between. Germline V CDR1 and CDR2: LGHNA, YSLEER. Sequencing was designed to attain a depth spanning 1 in 200,000 to 1 in 1 million T cells. The assay was immunoSEQ multiplex PCR, and TCRdb's table has in-frame clones only and misses some. The sample lists just over 200,000 clones; about 75% were seen once. Study observations and caveats: Baseline clonality, higher than in age-matched healthy donors, tracked circulating CD8+ T-cell counts. Upon ibrutinib response clonality rose, and upon progression it fell back toward baseline.

The origin of this receptor is a human donor with chronic lymphocytic leukemia. This rearrangement joins TRBV4-3 to TRBJ2-1; tentative D call: TRBD1 (5 bases). The sample consisted of PBMCs, taken after 12 months of ibrutinib treatment. The CDR3, as DNA: TGCGCCAGCAGCCAAGTATCAGGGTATGGCAATGAGCAGTTCTTC. Amino acid sequence: CASSQVSGYGNEQFF.